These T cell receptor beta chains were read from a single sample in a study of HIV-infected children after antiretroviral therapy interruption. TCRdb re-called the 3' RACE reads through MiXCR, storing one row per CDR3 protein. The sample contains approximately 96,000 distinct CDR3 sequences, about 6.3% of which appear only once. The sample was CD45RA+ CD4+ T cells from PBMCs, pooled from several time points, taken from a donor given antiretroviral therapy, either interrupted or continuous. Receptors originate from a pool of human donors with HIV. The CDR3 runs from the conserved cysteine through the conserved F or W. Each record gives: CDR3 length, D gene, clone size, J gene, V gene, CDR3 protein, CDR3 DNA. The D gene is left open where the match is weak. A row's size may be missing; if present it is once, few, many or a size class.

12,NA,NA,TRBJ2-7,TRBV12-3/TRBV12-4,CASSWDFYEQYF,TGTGCCAGCAGCTGGGACTTTTACGAGCAGTACTTC
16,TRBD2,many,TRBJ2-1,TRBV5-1,CASSLSQGLARDEQFF,TGCGCCAGCAGCTTGTCCCAGGGACTAGCGAGGGATGAGCAGTTCTTC
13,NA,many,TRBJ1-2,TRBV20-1,CSATITGNYGYTF,TGCAGTGCTACGATAACAGGGAACTATGGCTACACCTTC
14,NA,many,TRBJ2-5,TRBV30,CAWSSATWAETQYF,TGTGCCTGGAGTTCCGCGACCTGGGCAGAGACCCAGTACTTC
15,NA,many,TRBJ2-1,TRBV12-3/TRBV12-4,CASSLAGGQFDEQFF,TGTGCCAGCAGTTTAGCGGGGGGGCAGTTCGATGAGCAGTTCTTC
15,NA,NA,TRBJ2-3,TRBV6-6,CASSYQRPSTDTQYF,TGTGCCAGCAGTTACCAGCGGCCTAGCACAGATACGCAGTATTTT
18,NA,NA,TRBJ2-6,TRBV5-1,CASSVLIPSSSGANVLTF,TGCGCCAGCAGCGTTCTGATCCCCTCAAGCTCTGGGGCCAACGTCCTGACTTTC
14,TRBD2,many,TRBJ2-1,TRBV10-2,CASKVGGRPHEQFF,TGCGCCAGCAAGGTAGGCGGGAGGCCCCATGAGCAGTTCTTC
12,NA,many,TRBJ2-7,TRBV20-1,CSARGASYEQYF,TGCAGTGCTAGGGGAGCATCCTACGAGCAGTACTTC
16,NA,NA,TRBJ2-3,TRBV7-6,CASSLPSLLGRDTQYF,TGTGCCAGCAGCTTACCCTCATTACTAGGACGGGATACGCAGTATTTT
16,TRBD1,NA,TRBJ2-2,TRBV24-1,CATSDGQGGNTGELFF,TGTGCCACCAGTGATGGACAGGGCGGGAACACCGGGGAGCTGTTTTTT
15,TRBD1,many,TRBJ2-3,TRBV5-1,CASSSRTGGTDTQYF,TGCGCCAGCAGCTCCCGGACAGGGGGCACAGATACGCAGTATTTT
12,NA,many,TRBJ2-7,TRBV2,CASSEQGMEQYF,TGTGCCAGCAGTGAACAGGGCATGGAGCAGTACTTC
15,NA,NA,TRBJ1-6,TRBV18,CASSPPWSSNSPLHF,TGTGCCAGCTCACCACCGTGGTCTTCTAATTCACCCCTCCACTTT
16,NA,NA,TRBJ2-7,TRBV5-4,CASSLGLDRRGGEQYF,TGTGCCAGCAGCTTGGGGCTTGACAGGCGCGGCGGCGAGCAGTACTTC
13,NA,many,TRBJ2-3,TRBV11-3,CASSLSSTDTQYF,TGTGCCAGCAGCTTATCCAGCACAGATACGCAGTATTTT
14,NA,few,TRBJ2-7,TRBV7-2,CASSLSKGLHEQYF,TGTGCCAGCAGCTTGAGTAAGGGGCTTCATGAGCAGTACTTC
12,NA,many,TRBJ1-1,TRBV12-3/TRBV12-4,CASSWTQVEAFF,TGTGCCAGCAGTTGGACTCAGGTTGAAGCTTTCTTT
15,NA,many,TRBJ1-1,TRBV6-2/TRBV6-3,CASSPWGQQNTEAFF,TGTGCCAGCAGCCCCTGGGGCCAGCAGAACACTGAAGCTTTCTTT
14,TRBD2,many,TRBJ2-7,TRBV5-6,CASSRIAGNYEQYF,TGTGCCAGCAGTCGGATAGCGGGAAACTACGAGCAGTACTTC
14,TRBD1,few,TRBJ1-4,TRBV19,CASKWARDRRKLFF,TGTGCCAGTAAATGGGCCCGGGACAGAAGAAAACTGTTTTTT
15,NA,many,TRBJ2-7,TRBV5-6,CASTLGQVNSYEQYF,TGTGCCAGCACCCTAGGTCAGGTGAACTCCTACGAGCAGTACTTC
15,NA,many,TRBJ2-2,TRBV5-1,CASSGTGLDTGELFF,TGCGCCAGCAGCGGAACGGGACTTGACACCGGGGAGCTGTTTTTT
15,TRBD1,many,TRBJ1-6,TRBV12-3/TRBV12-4,CASSFRTGLGAPLHF,TGTGCCAGCAGTTTCAGGACAGGGCTTGGGGCACCCCTCCACTTT
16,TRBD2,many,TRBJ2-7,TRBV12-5,CASGFWLAGVIYEQYF,TGTGCTAGTGGTTTTTGGCTAGCGGGGGTGATCTACGAGCAGTACTTC
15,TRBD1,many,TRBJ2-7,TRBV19,CASSSRQGKSYEQYF,TGTGCCAGTAGTTCCCGACAGGGAAAGTCCTACGAGCAGTACTTC
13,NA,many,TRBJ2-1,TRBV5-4,CASSLDSLNEQFF,TGTGCCAGCAGCTTGGACAGCCTCAATGAGCAGTTCTTC